This TCR beta chain originates from a study of T cells after yellow fever vaccination. On this clonotype itself: Its matching antigen is unknown.

Between the trimmed V and J ends, which lost 7 bases and 2 bases, there was a span of 13 bases. CDR3 length: 14 residues. In germline, CDR1 is KGHSH, CDR2 LQKENI. The study, taken as a whole, reports: Most primary-vaccination clones recurred post-booster (roughly 97% CD4, 88% CD8). Clonotypes shared by both compartments, CD4 and CD8, made up a small share.

TCRdb analysed the 5' RACE reads with MiXCR anew, one entry per CDR3 protein. The top ten hold under 15% of the sample, which has some 670,000 distinct CDR3 sequences, more than 9% seen once. Source: PBMCs, taken on the day of the yellow fever booster vaccination. The clonotype was recovered from a man aged 30 to 45 who received the YFV17D yellow fever vaccine. The rearrangement joins TRBV18 to TRBJ2-3; unclear D gene. CDR3 DNA: TGTGCCAGCTGCACTGGAAGGGACACAGATACGCAGTATTTT. Encoded protein: CASCTGRDTDTQYF.